A selection of T cell receptor beta chains follows, all from one sample in a study of blood T cells in healthy people across ages. TCRdb reprocessed the 5' RACE reads via MiXCR and lists one record per CDR3 protein. This sample has around 650,000 distinct CDR3 sequences, with around 41% found just once. Specimen: blood. The receptors come from a man older than 75 in good health. CDR3s include the opening cysteine and the closing phenylalanine or tryptophan. The order of the fields is D gene, clone size, J gene, V gene, CDR3 DNA, CDR3 protein. D genes are given only for firm matches. The size field is filled for only some rows; it gives once, few, many or a size class.

d_call: TRBD2
clone_size: NA
j_call: TRBJ2-5
v_call: TRBV2
cdr3_nt: TGTGCCAGCAGGGAACTAGCGGGGTACGAGACCCAGTACTTC
cdr3_aa: CASRELAGYETQYF

d_call: NA
clone_size: NA
j_call: TRBJ2-7
v_call: TRBV5-1
cdr3_nt: TGCGCCGGCAGCTTGGTTCCGGGCTACGAGCGGTACTTC
cdr3_aa: CAGSLVPGYERYF

d_call: NA
clone_size: few
j_call: TRBJ2-3
v_call: TRBV7-9
cdr3_nt: TGTGCCAGCAGCTTAGCTAGCGGCCTCCATACGCAGTATTTT
cdr3_aa: CASSLASGLHTQYF

d_call: TRBD1
clone_size: NA
j_call: TRBJ2-1
v_call: TRBV5-6
cdr3_nt: TGTGCCAGCAGCAGACAGGGGGAATATCCCAATGAGCAGTTCTTC
cdr3_aa: CASSRQGEYPNEQFF

d_call: NA
clone_size: NA
j_call: TRBJ2-1
v_call: TRBV6-2/TRBV6-3
cdr3_nt: TGTGCCAGCGGATTAGCGGCAGGGCATGTATCCTACAATGAGCAGTTCTTC
cdr3_aa: CASGLAAGHVSYNEQFF

d_call: NA
clone_size: NA
j_call: TRBJ2-1
v_call: TRBV10-3
cdr3_nt: TGTGCCATCAGTACCAACGGGGAGACCCAGTTCTTC
cdr3_aa: CAISTNGETQFF

d_call: NA
clone_size: NA
j_call: TRBJ2-2
v_call: TRBV29-1
cdr3_nt: TGCAGCGTCGCATTTTCTGCCGGGGAGCTGTTTTTT
cdr3_aa: CSVAFSAGELFF

d_call: TRBD2
clone_size: few
j_call: TRBJ2-2
v_call: TRBV7-3
cdr3_nt: TGTGCCAGCAGCGGAACTAGCGGGAGCAGCGGCGGGGAGCTGTTTTTT
cdr3_aa: CASSGTSGSSGGELFF

d_call: NA
clone_size: few
j_call: TRBJ2-1
v_call: TRBV3-1
cdr3_nt: TGTGCCAGCAGCCAGGAGGGCAGGATGGATGAGCAGTTCTTC
cdr3_aa: CASSQEGRMDEQFF

d_call: NA
clone_size: many
j_call: TRBJ2-5
v_call: TRBV24-1
cdr3_nt: TGTGCCACCAGTGCCTCTGGCACCCAAGAGACCCAGTACTTC
cdr3_aa: CATSASGTQETQYF

d_call: TRBD2
clone_size: few
j_call: TRBJ2-3
v_call: TRBV20-1
cdr3_nt: TGCAGTGCTAGGGGCCGCGGGAGGGCTGGAGATACGCAGTATTTT
cdr3_aa: CSARGRGRAGDTQYF

d_call: TRBD2
clone_size: few
j_call: TRBJ2-7
v_call: TRBV28
cdr3_nt: TGTGCCAGTCACATAGCGGGAGGGGGGCCTTACGAGCAGTACTTC
cdr3_aa: CASHIAGGGPYEQYF

d_call: NA
clone_size: NA
j_call: TRBJ1-1
v_call: TRBV5-6
cdr3_nt: TGTGCCAGCAACGAGGGAACTCCGAACACTGAAGCTTTCTTT
cdr3_aa: CASNEGTPNTEAFF

d_call: NA
clone_size: NA
j_call: TRBJ1-1
v_call: TRBV14
cdr3_nt: TGTGCCAGCAGCCGCCGGGGCCGGGTGGACACTGAAGCTTTCTTT
cdr3_aa: CASSRRGRVDTEAFF

d_call: TRBD1
clone_size: NA
j_call: TRBJ1-1
v_call: TRBV7-2
cdr3_nt: TGTGCCAGCAGCCTAGACAGGGCGAACACTGAAGCTTTCTTT
cdr3_aa: CASSLDRANTEAFF